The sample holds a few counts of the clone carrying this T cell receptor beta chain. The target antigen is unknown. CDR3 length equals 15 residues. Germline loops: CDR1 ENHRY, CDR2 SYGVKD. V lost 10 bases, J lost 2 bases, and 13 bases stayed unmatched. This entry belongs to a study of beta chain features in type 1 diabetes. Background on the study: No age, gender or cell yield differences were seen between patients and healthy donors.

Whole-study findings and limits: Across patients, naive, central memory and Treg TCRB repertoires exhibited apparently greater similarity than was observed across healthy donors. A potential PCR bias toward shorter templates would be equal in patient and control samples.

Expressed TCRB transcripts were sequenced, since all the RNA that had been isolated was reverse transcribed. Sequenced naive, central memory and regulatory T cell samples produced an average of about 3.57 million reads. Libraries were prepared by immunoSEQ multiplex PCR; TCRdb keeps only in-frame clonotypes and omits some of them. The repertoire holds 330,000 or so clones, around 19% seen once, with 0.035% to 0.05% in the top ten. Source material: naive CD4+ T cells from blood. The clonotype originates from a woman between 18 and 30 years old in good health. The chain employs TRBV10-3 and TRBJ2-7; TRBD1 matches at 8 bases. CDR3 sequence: CASSLWRTGTYEQYF. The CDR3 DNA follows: TGTGCCAGCAGCCTCTGGCGGACAGGGACCTACGAGCAGTACTTC.